The rows below give T cell receptor beta chains drawn from one sample of a study of T cell changes during pregnancy in multiple sclerosis. Sequenced by immunoSEQ multiplex PCR; TCRdb stores in-frame clones only, minus some. Of 70,000 to 95,000 clones detected, roughly 90% appear once; the ten largest clones hold approximately 1.9%. Sequencing used peripheral blood, obtained before pregnancy. These receptors were collected from a female donor with multiple sclerosis, enrolled in a pregnancy study. The CDR3 runs from the conserved cysteine through the conserved F or W. The order of the fields is CDR3 protein, CDR3 DNA, D gene, V gene, J gene, clone size. D genes are given only for firm matches. The size of a clone is reported for some rows only, either as once, few or many, or as a class for expanded clones.

CASSLDRVRNEQFF	TGTGCCAGCAGTTTGGACAGGGTAAGAAATGAGCAGTTCTTC	TRBD1	TRBV27	TRBJ2-1	-
CASSLTGGDTEAFF	TGTGCCAGCAGCTTGACAGGTGGGGACACTGAAGCTTTCTTT	-	TRBV7-3	TRBJ1-1	-
CASSPVQGINYGYTF	TGTGCCAGCAGCCCGGTACAGGGGATCAACTATGGCTACACCTTC	TRBD1	TRBV7-9	TRBJ1-2	few
CASSPGTGVYNEQFF	TGTGCCAGCAGCCCCGGGACAGGAGTTTACAATGAGCAGTTCTTC	TRBD1	TRBV7-6	TRBJ2-1	-
CASRPGTASNQPQHF	TGTGCCAGCAGACCCGGGACAGCTAGCAATCAGCCCCAGCATTTT	TRBD1	TRBV6-5	TRBJ1-5	-
CASSLGSSPGGEQYF	TGCGCCAGCAGCTTGGGGTCCTCCCCGGGGGGGGAGCAGTACTTC	TRBD2	TRBV5-1	TRBJ2-7	-
CASSMAPLMNTEAFF	TGTGCCAGTAGTATGGCTCCTTTGATGAACACTGAAGCTTTCTTT	-	TRBV19	TRBJ1-1	-
CASSLASGAGGRYNEQFF	TGTGCCAGCAGCTTAGCGAGTGGAGCGGGGGGCCGCTACAATGAGCAGTTCTTC	TRBD2	TRBV7-2	TRBJ2-1	-
CASSESGGAYNEQFF	TGTGCCAGCAGTGAATCCGGGGGGGCATACAATGAGCAGTTCTTC	TRBD2	TRBV25-1	TRBJ2-1	-
CASSLAAGVRGNEQFF	TGTGCCAGCAGCCTCGCTGCGGGGGTGAGAGGGAATGAGCAGTTCTTC	TRBD2	TRBV7-8	TRBJ2-1	-
CASRLELNTEAFF	TGTGCCAGCAGGTTGGAGCTGAACACTGAAGCTTTCTTT	-	TRBV7-9	TRBJ1-1	-
CASSFLVSYNEQFF	TGCGCCAGCAGCTTTCTAGTATCCTACAATGAGCAGTTCTTC	-	TRBV5-1	TRBJ2-1	once
CASSLSGGDRYGYTF	TGCGCCAGCAGCTTGTCAGGGGGCGATAGGTATGGCTACACCTTC	TRBD1	TRBV5-1	TRBJ1-2	once
CASTRGQGAYNEQFF	TGCGCCAGCACCCGGGGACAGGGGGCCTACAATGAGCAGTTCTTC	TRBD1	TRBV5-1	TRBJ2-1	-
CASSRDREYEQYF	TGTGCCAGTAGTAGGGACAGGGAGTACGAGCAGTACTTC	TRBD1	TRBV19	TRBJ2-7	-
CASSDGMVGYGYTF	TGTGCCAGCAGCGACGGGATGGTGGGCTATGGCTACACCTTC	-	TRBV9	TRBJ1-2	-
CSAIAGNQETQYF	TGCAGCGCTATAGCGGGGAACCAAGAGACCCAGTACTTC	TRBD2	TRBV29-1	TRBJ2-5	-
CASSLIGGYNEQFF	TGTGCCAGCAGCTTAATAGGGGGATACAATGAGCAGTTCTTC	-	TRBV7-3	TRBJ2-1	-
CASSGGTSGGEETQYF	TGTGCCAGTAGTGGCGGGACTAGCGGGGGGGAAGAGACCCAGTACTTC	TRBD2	TRBV19	TRBJ2-5	-
CASSRLGGAEQYF	TGTGCCAGCAGCCGGTTGGGGGGAGCCGAGCAGTACTTC	-	TRBV11-1	TRBJ2-7	-
CSAAGTGNEKLFF	TGCAGCGCCGCCGGGACAGGGAATGAAAAACTGTTTTTT	TRBD1	TRBV29-1	TRBJ1-4	-
CASSLRGSEKLFF	TGCGCCAGCAGCTTGAGAGGGTCTGAAAAACTGTTTTTT	-	TRBV5-1	TRBJ1-4	-
CASSILGNTIYF	TGTGCCAGCAGCATCCTAGGAAACACCATATATTTT	-	TRBV21-1	TRBJ1-3	-
CASSLDRTEWGNTIYF	TGTGCCAGCAGCTTAGACCGGACAGAATGGGGAAACACCATATATTTT	-	TRBV7-2	TRBJ1-3	-
CASSRYFRVGGSGYTF	TGTGCCAGCAGCCGGTATTTTCGCGTTGGCGGGTCTGGCTACACCTTC	-	TRBV9	TRBJ1-2	-
CASSLARSGGLGNTEAFF	TGTGCCAGCAGCTTAGCGCGTTCGGGGGGGCTGGGGAACACTGAAGCTTTCTTT	-	TRBV7-2	TRBJ1-1	-
CASSPEGGRHTQYF	TGTGCCAGCAGCCCCGAGGGGGGGAGGCATACGCAGTATTTT	-	TRBV6-6	TRBJ2-3	-
CASSPVVGGAGTDTQYF	TGTGCCAGCTCACCGGTTGTTGGGGGGGCTGGCACAGATACGCAGTATTTT	-	TRBV18	TRBJ2-3	-
CASSPDSQETQYF	TGTGCCAGCAGTCCCGACAGTCAAGAGACCCAGTACTTC	-	TRBV5-5	TRBJ2-5	-
CASSEFGGGETQYF	TGTGCCAGCAGTGAATTTGGGGGAGGGGAGACCCAGTACTTC	TRBD2	TRBV2	TRBJ2-5	-
CATSRGTSSYEQYF	TGTGCCACCAGCAGAGGGACAAGCTCCTACGAGCAGTACTTC	-	TRBV15	TRBJ2-7	-